The TCR beta chain under discussion was sequenced for a study of blood T cell repertoires in COVID-19 (dated by TCRdb to the early 2020s). A note on the overall study: The collaborator samples originated in the United States, Italy and Spain and spanned the acute and convalescent phases of COVID-19. The samples were drawn from two sources: the first 160 participants of the ongoing ImmuneRACE study, and some 1,300 subjects contributed by 6 global collaborators. The material from the prospective study consisted of cDNA or gDNA derived from T cells, B-cell-depleted T cells, or PBMCs. The dataset comprised deeply sampled blood TCRbeta repertoires from subjects exposed to, actively infected with, or recovered from COVID-19. Where available, HLA class I and class II types were taken from metadata supplied by the sample provider and were not determined by assay-based typing. The repertoires were released in a freely available public database intended as a resource for research on the immune response to SARS-CoV-2. The sample metadata nearly always contained a de-identified subject ID, COVID-19 status, age in years and sex.

This clone was observed a handful of times. Its antigen is still unknown. Base qualities were left out, and no much larger clone turns up one base away. The CDR3 covers 15 residues, taking in both the cysteine and the phenylalanine. The read is trimmed to its CDR3 DNA, 45 bases read in frame from base 1. Sequences SGHNT (CDR1) and YENEEA (CDR2) are obtained from the germline V gene. V and J lose 5 bases and 3 bases, and a span of 15 bases separates them. Findings and caveats that apply to the study as a whole: The amount of clinical and demographic metadata varied by source and participant and was provided uncurated.

Each collaborating institution followed its own protocols to collect whole blood in K2EDTA tubes. For TCRbeta analysis, collaborator samples were shipped as frozen whole blood, as isolated PBMCs, or as DNA extracted from either sample type. The immunoSEQ Assay, a bias-controlled multiplex PCR, was used to amplify TCRbeta CDR3 regions from genomic DNA. The study's own analysis went as follows. Within the assay, amplification of reference gene primers was used to estimate how many nucleated cells each sample contained. To quantify the absolute abundance of each unique TCRbeta CDR3 rearrangement, sequence reads were collapsed and filtered. Productive Simpson clonality was computed per sample as the square root of Simpson's diversity index over productive rearrangements. Drawn from immuneACCESS, this table holds only the in-frame rearrangements with V and J called that TCRdb kept. Clones are partly lost; checked studies trace under half to an unresolved V gene and leave the rest unexplained. That table gives V, J and clone size, and the DNA gave D and trimming. This sample is represented by 50,000 or so clones; 83% of them were singletons. The top ten hold over 15% of the sample.

The chain is assembled from TRBV11-3 and TRBJ2-3; the D gene cannot be named for sure. The sequenced material came from peripheral blood. The TCR originated in a man in his forties or fifties with acute or convalescent COVID-19. This receptor has the CDR3 CASSPTDSWTDTQYF. The sequenced DNA: TGTGCCAGCAGCCCCACTGATTCATGGACAGATACGCAGTATTTT.